Following are 23 T cell receptor beta chains from one sample sequenced in a study of regulatory T cells in long-lasting Graves disease. The TCR beta library used iRepertoire HTBI primers with Arm-PCR amplification of CDR3. TCRdb passed the multiplex PCR reads through MiXCR, listing each CDR3 protein once. The profile shows some 430,000 distinct CDR3 sequences, about a fifth of them singletons. The time point: persistent/refractory GD, antithyroid drugs over 5 years with positive TRAb. Extracted PBMC RNA gave rise to the TCR library. This specimen was peripheral blood mononuclear cells (PBMCs), taken when the disease was refractory, from a patient treated with antithyroid drugs. These TCRs come from a female donor with Graves disease.

The V and J genes are TRBV28 and TRBJ2-2; D may be TRBD1 (6 bases). Trimming took 6 bases from V and 3 from J, leaving 14 bases between them. CDR1 and CDR2 from the germline V gene are MDHEN and SYDVKM. The CDR3 is 15 residues long. The CDR3 DNA reads as TGTGCCAGCAGACCCCTGGGGGCGGACACCGGGGAGCTGTTTTTT. It yields the protein CASRPLGADTGELFF.

Only a few counts were recorded for this clonotype. The V call is TRBV5-6, the J call TRBJ2-7, with TRBD2 identical over 7 bases. Germline values: CDR1 SGHDT, CDR2 YYEEEE. The CDR3 consists of 15 residues. Losses at the gene ends were 2 bases for V and 0 bases for J; bases not matched to a gene: 5. The CDR3 DNA follows: TGTGCCAGCAGCTTATTGGGGGGGATCTCCTACGAGCAGTACTTC. Encoded protein: CASSLLGGISYEQYF.

The rearrangement joins TRBV20-1 to TRBJ1-2, with 7 positions matching TRBD1. In germline, CDR1 is DFQATT, CDR2 SNEGSKA (reference sequence). The J segment lost 3 bases and the V segment lost 3 bases, leaving 4 bases of the junction unmatched. The CDR3 totals 13 residues. The CDR3 protein is CSASNRGDYGYTF. The CDR3 DNA reads TGCAGTGCTAGTAACAGGGGCGACTATGGCTACACCTTC.

This clonotype has more than one count but fewer than ten. The V and J genes are TRBV11-2 and TRBJ1-6, with 8 bases fitting TRBD1. The junction had 7 bases not matched to a gene; V was cut back by 3 bases and J by 0 bases. The CDR3 runs 18 residues. In germline, CDR1 is SGHAT, CDR2 FQNNGV. CDR3 in amino acids: CASSLGTGGGSYNSPLHF. CDR3 nucleotide sequence: TGTGCCAGCAGCTTGGGGACAGGAGGTGGCTCCTATAATTCACCCCTCCACTTT.

This chain joins TRBV27 and TRBJ2-7; D might be TRBD2 (5 bases). Trimming took 4 bases from V and 0 from J, leaving 13 bases between them. CDR1 and CDR2 from the germline V gene are MNHEY and SMNVEV (reference sequence). The CDR3 consists of 15 residues. CDR3 amino acids: CASSSLPSGSYEQYF. In DNA form, the CDR3 reads TGTGCCAGCAGTTCCCTCCCCAGCGGCTCCTACGAGCAGTACTTC.

This clonotype was counted between two and nine times. The chain carries TRBV29-1 and TRBJ1-1, with TRBD1 identical over 8 bases. The germline V gene has CDR1 SQVTM and CDR2 ANQGSEA. The CDR3 covers 15 residues. J gave up 11 bases and V 4 bases, and 18 bases lay outside the gene matches. CDR3 in amino acids: CSVVNQGQGAYGAFF. The CDR3 region has the DNA TGCAGCGTTGTAAATCAAGGGCAGGGGGCTTATGGGGCTTTCTTT.

Details on this clonotype: A much larger clone differs by one base, so this may be a read error. This chain uses TRBV20-1 with TRBJ1-1; weak D call: TRBD1 (6 bases). The CDR3 totals 17 residues. CDR1 and CDR2 from the germline V gene are DFQATT and SNEGSKA (reference sequence). The V end was cut by 0 bases, the J end by 1 base, with 18 bases between. As DNA, the CDR3 is TGCAGTGCTAGAGATACAGGGATGGGATATAAGAACACTGAAGCTTTCTTT. It encodes CSARDTGMGYKNTEAFF.

This chain uses TRBV7-9 with TRBJ2-3; the D gene is possibly TRBD1 (6 bases). Germline CDR1 is SEHNR and CDR2 is FQNEAQ (reference sequence). V lost 1 base to trimming and J lost 2 bases, with 10 bases between them. The CDR3 is made up of 15 amino acids. The CDR3 sequence: CASSLDRAPTDTQYF. The CDR3 DNA is TGTGCCAGCAGCTTAGACAGGGCGCCCACAGATACGCAGTATTTT.

At least ten counts were recorded for this clonotype. CDR3 protein: CSVEDPYGTGYEQYF. CDR3 in DNA: TGCAGCGTTGAAGATCCGTACGGGACAGGCTACGAGCAGTACTTC. V usage is TRBV29-1 and J usage is TRBJ2-7; 8 positions match TRBD1. The V segment lost 0 bases and the J segment 3 bases; nucleotides outside the gene matches: 7. This CDR3 comprises 15 residues. The V gene's germline CDR1 is SQVTM and CDR2 ANQGSEA.

This clonotype was found many times. The chain couples TRBV29-1 to TRBJ2-5; D unresolved. V shed 3 bases and J shed 7 bases, with 24 bases lying between them. Germline values: CDR1 SQVTM, CDR2 ANQGSEA. The CDR3 is 16 residues long. The CDR3 is CSVEVAQIPAIGTQYF. The CDR3 nucleotides read TGCAGCGTTGAGGTAGCCCAAATTCCCGCCATTGGGACCCAGTACTTC.

This chain uses TRBV5-5 with TRBJ1-6; D not certain. Germline values: CDR1 SGHKS, CDR2 YYEKEE (reference sequence). Trimming took off 2 bases at V and 7 bases at J, with 13 bases between the two ends. This CDR3 is 15 amino acids long. DNA for the CDR3: TGTGCCAGCAGCTTCTGGTACGGGATGAATTCACCCCTCCACTTT. It specifies CASSFWYGMNSPLHF.

There are many counts of this clonotype. The CDR3 bases are TGTGCCAGCAGCTTAGGGACGTCAGTTCAAGCTTTCTTT. Translating it yields CASSLGTSVQAFF. The chain employs TRBV7-2 and TRBJ1-1; the D is unclear. Germline CDR1 and CDR2: SGHTA and FQGNSA. V was cut by 1 base and J by 9 bases, with 12 bases left in between. CDR3 length: 13 amino acids.

This clonotype was seen at least ten times. The rearrangement joins TRBV3-1 to TRBJ2-5, with D tentatively TRBD1 (6 bases). Germline lookup yields CDR1 LGHDT and CDR2 YNNKEL (reference sequence). This CDR3 contains 15 residues. Trimming left V 3 bases short and J 4 bases short, with 15 bases between. CDR3 DNA sequence: TGTGCCAGCAGCCAGAGTCAACAGGGAAGAGAGACCCAGTACTTC. It specifies CASSQSQQGRETQYF.

This clonotype was recorded many times. This rearrangement joins TRBV28 to TRBJ2-3; maybe TRBD1 (6 bases). CDR3 size: 18 residues. V was clipped by 9 bases and J by 0 bases, with 25 bases between them. CDR1 MDHEN and CDR2 SYDVKM come from the germline V gene. In nucleotides, the CDR3 is TGTGCCAGTAGATGGGGGCAGGAACCTACTCCTAGCACAGATACGCAGTATTTT. Its protein product is CASRWGQEPTPSTDTQYF.

The gene calls are TRBV7-3 and TRBJ1-6, with 8 bases fitting TRBD1. CDR1 is SGHTA, CDR2 FQGTGA, per germline. The CDR3 has 15 amino acids. V trimming: 5 bases; J trimming: 6 bases; junction bases outside the gene matches: 6. CDR3 sequence reads: CASSPTGGSNSPLHF. The CDR3 DNA reads as TGTGCCAGCAGCCCTACAGGGGGTAGTAATTCACCCCTCCACTTT.

This clonotype was picked up a small number of times. This chain joins TRBV7-6 and TRBJ1-3; D remains unclear. The CDR3 is 13 amino acids. Per germline, CDR1 SGHVS and CDR2 FNYEAQ. Trimming cost V 5 bases and J 3 bases, with 8 bases left between them. CDR3 region: CASSHGGGNTIYF. Here the CDR3 DNA reads TGTGCCAGCAGCCACGGAGGTGGAAACACCATATATTTT. The full variable domain, completed using reference TRBV7-6 and TRBJ1-3, is GAGVSQSPRYKVTKRGQDVALRCDPISGHVSLYWYRQALGQGPEFLTYFNYEAQQDKSGLPNDRFSAERPEGSISTLTIQRTEQRDSAMYRCASSHGGGNTIYFGEGSWLTVV.

This clonotype has a count of ten or more. The chain links TRBV28 to TRBJ1-1, with D uncertain. This CDR3 is 12 amino acids long. Germline V gene data show CDR1 as MDHEN and CDR2 as SYDVKM. V lost 8 bases to trimming and J lost 5 bases, with 12 bases between them. The DNA of the CDR3 is TGTGCCAGCCAGCGGGGTAGAACTGAAGCTTTCTTT. It specifies CASQRGRTEAFF.

This chain connects TRBV20-1 to TRBJ2-7, with D perhaps matching TRBD2 (5 bases). The CDR3 has 14 residues. CDR1 DFQATT and CDR2 SNEGSKA come from the germline V gene (reference sequence). V was pared by 5 bases and J by 5 bases, with 19 bases between. CDR3 DNA sequence: TGCAGTGCTCCTCGCGGGTTTCTCCGCGACGAGCAGTACTTC. It translates to CSAPRGFLRDEQYF.

This clonotype came up many times. This sequence joins TRBV28 and TRBJ1-1; D possibly corresponds to TRBD1 (5 bases). The CDR3 is 15 residues long. Germline-derived CDR1 and CDR2 are MDHEN and SYDVKM. Trimming removed 6 bases from V and 1 base from J, with 15 bases in between. The CDR3 DNA reads TGTGCCAGCAGGGGGCCCGGGACGGGGAACACTGAAGCTTTCTTT. As protein: CASRGPGTGNTEAFF.

This clonotype was found many times. The chain employs TRBV12-3 or TRBV12-4 and TRBJ2-7; TRBD1 matches 8 bases. V shed 9 bases, J shed 3 bases, and the junction held 7 bases outside the gene matches. The CDR3 contains 13 residues. In DNA, the CDR3 is TGTGCCAGGAGGGACAGGAGAATCTACGAGCAGTACTTC. It specifies CARRDRRIYEQYF.

V is TRBV12-5 and J is TRBJ2-1; D is perhaps TRBD2 (6 bases). This CDR3 region has 17 residues. CDR1 and CDR2 (germline): LGHNT, FRNRAP. Trimming pared 1 base from V and 3 bases from J, leaving 16 bases between. The CDR3: CASGLAPLGTGYNEQFF. CDR3 DNA: TGTGCTAGTGGTTTGGCGCCGCTCGGGACTGGCTACAATGAGCAGTTCTTC.

This clonotype was found many times. This rearrangement joins TRBV6-1 to TRBJ1-5; tentative D call: TRBD1 (5 bases). The CDR3 has 14 amino acids. Germline CDR1 MNHNS, CDR2 SASEGT. Trimming left V 6 bases short and J 7 bases short, with 16 bases between. CDR3 nucleotides: TGTGCCAGCAGCCTACAGGAGCCCCCACAGCCCCAGCATTTT. It translates to CASSLQEPPQPQHF.

The chain combines TRBV7-9 with TRBJ2-2; tentative D call: TRBD1 (6 bases). The germline V gene has CDR1 SEHNR and CDR2 FQNEAQ (reference sequence). V was shortened by 6 bases and J by 0 bases, with 11 bases between the two germline ends. This CDR3 contains 15 residues. CDR3 protein: CASSPRGPNTGELFF. The CDR3 DNA reads as TGTGCCAGCAGTCCCAGGGGCCCGAACACCGGGGAGCTGTTTTTT.